These 30 T cell receptor beta chains were sequenced from one sample in a study of blood T cell repertoires in COVID-19. Some clones are missing from TCRdb's copy, which holds only in-frame ones; the method was immunoSEQ multiplex PCR. There are about 500,000 clones in the sample; 89% occur only once, and around 0.95% lies in the top ten. Sequenced material: peripheral blood. All receptors come from a man aged 18-30 years with COVID-19, enrolled during active disease.

This clone is a singleton in its sample. The chain uses TRBV5-4 and TRBJ1-1; 7 bases map to TRBD1. Germline V gene lookup returns CDR1 SGHNT and CDR2 YYREEE (reference sequence). This CDR3 spans 14 amino acids. V was clipped by 4 bases and J by 1 base; unmatched bases: 4. DNA of the CDR3: TGTGCCAGCAGCGGACAGGTTACGAACACTGAAGCTTTCTTT. Its translation: CASSGQVTNTEAFF.

In its sample, this clone was seen a few times. The rearrangement joins TRBV4-2 to TRBJ2-5; a weak D match, TRBD1 (6 bases). This CDR3 region has 15 residues. The V and J ends lost 0 bases and 1 base respectively, with 9 bases between them. Germline CDR1 is LGHNA and CDR2 is YNFKEQ. The CDR3 reads CASSQDTQGQETQYF. The CDR3 nucleotides are TGTGCCAGCAGCCAAGATACACAGGGCCAAGAGACCCAGTACTTC.

The chain recombines TRBV5-1 with TRBJ1-1; the D gene is possibly TRBD1 (6 bases). CDR3 size: 12 residues. Germline values: CDR1 SGHRS, CDR2 YFSETQ. Trimming took 4 bases from V and 7 from J, leaving 11 bases between them. In DNA form, the CDR3 reads TGCGCCAGCAGCGCAGGCAGGGGTGAAGCTTTCTTT. It yields the protein CASSAGRGEAFF.

The chain recombines TRBV27 with TRBJ2-1; weak D call: TRBD1 (6 bases). The length of the CDR3 is 13 residues. The germline V gene has CDR1 MNHEY and CDR2 SMNVEV (reference sequence). Trimming took off 3 bases at V and 7 bases at J, with 10 bases between the two ends. The CDR3 loop is CASSFSRGNEQFF. CDR3 coding DNA: TGTGCCAGCAGTTTTAGCAGGGGTAATGAGCAGTTCTTC.

The genes are TRBV7-2 and TRBJ2-1; the D is unclear. The germline V and J ends were trimmed by 5 bases and 7 bases, with 15 bases remaining between them. Germline-derived CDR1 and CDR2 are SGHTA and FQGNSA. This CDR3 has 14 amino acids. CDR3 sequence: CASSPEVRGNEQFF. The CDR3 region has the DNA TGTGCCAGCAGCCCCGAGGTGCGTGGGAATGAGCAGTTCTTC.

J is TRBJ1-4 and V is TRBV7-6, with 12 positions matching TRBD1. The ends lost 4 bases at V and 8 bases at J; junction bases unmatched: 14. Germline V gene data show CDR1 as SGHVS and CDR2 as FNYEAQ. CDR3 length equals 18 residues. The CDR3 loop reads CASSSEGDRGLLYEKLFF. In nucleotides, the CDR3 is TGTGCCAGCAGCTCTGAGGGGGACAGGGGGCTGTTATACGAAAAACTGTTTTTT.

A word on this clone: The junction and the germline gene differ at one end; a read error may be behind it. This same CDR3 is encoded by further DNA sequences in the sample. In DNA form, the CDR3 reads TGCAGTGCTGGAGACACTTACGAGCAGTACTTC. It codes for CSAGDTYEQYF. The chain has TRBV20-1 and TRBJ2-7; D not certain. This CDR3 comprises 11 residues. Germline V gene lookup returns CDR1 DFQATT and CDR2 SNEGSKA (reference sequence).

V gene TRBV19 combines with J gene TRBJ2-3; D is possibly TRBD1 (6 bases). This CDR3 has 16 amino acids. V lost 0 bases and J lost 2, with 12 bases in between. Germline lookup yields CDR1 LNHDA and CDR2 SQIVND (reference sequence). CDR3 coding DNA: TGTGCCAGTAGTATAGACCTTGGACAGTTCACAGATACGCAGTATTTT. Amino acids: CASSIDLGQFTDTQYF.

The genes are TRBV5-1 and TRBJ2-1, with TRBD2 matching over 7 bases. Germline V gene lookup returns CDR1 SGHRS and CDR2 YFSETQ. Trimming removed 4 bases from V and 0 bases from J; junction bases left unmatched: 7. The CDR3 runs to 16 residues. CDR3 coding DNA: TGCGCCAGCAGCATTCGGGGGGAACGCTCCTACAATGAGCAGTTCTTC. Its translation: CASSIRGERSYNEQFF.

This chain connects TRBV5-8 to TRBJ2-3; the match to TRBD2 covers 9 bases. From germline, CDR1 is SGHTS and CDR2 YDEGEE. V lost 1 base, J lost 2 bases, and 5 bases stayed unmatched. The length of the CDR3 is 16 residues. Written as DNA, the CDR3 is TGTGCCAGCAGCTTGTACGCGGGGGGGTTCACAGATACGCAGTATTTT. Translation: CASSLYAGGFTDTQYF.

This chain joins TRBV9 and TRBJ1-5; possibly TRBD1 for D (5 bases). The CDR3 runs 15 residues. V was trimmed by 0 bases and J by 6 bases, leaving 13 bases between them. CDR1 and CDR2 (germline): SGDLS, YYNGEE. The chain's CDR3 is CASSVGLGRGQPQHF. The CDR3 nucleotides read TGTGCCAGCAGCGTAGGCCTGGGAAGGGGTCAGCCCCAGCATTTT.

This clone appeared a few times. V gene TRBV15 combines with J gene TRBJ2-7; no reliable D call. Trimming left V 3 bases short and J 3 bases short, with 9 bases between. This CDR3 has 13 residues. Germline lookup yields CDR1 LNHNV and CDR2 YYDKDF (reference sequence). The CDR3 DNA reads as TGTGCCACCAGCAGCGGTACCAACTACGAGCAGTACTTC. Its translation is CATSSGTNYEQYF.

The V gene is TRBV6-5, the J gene TRBJ2-7; D is perhaps TRBD1 (6 bases). V shed 6 bases and J shed 6 bases, with 18 bases lying between them. The CDR3 is 14 residues long. CDR1 is MNHEY, CDR2 SVGAGI, per germline. For the CDR3, the DNA is TGTGCCAGCAGGGATAATGACAGGCCCCTCGAGCAGTACTTC. This translates into CASRDNDRPLEQYF.

The chain couples TRBV19 to TRBJ1-1; a possible D gene is TRBD1 (5 bases). Germline V gives CDR1 LNHDA, CDR2 SQIVND (reference sequence). This CDR3 comprises 15 residues. The V and J ends lost 1 base and 3 bases respectively, with 12 bases between them. CDR3 bases: TGTGCCAGTAGTATAGGAACCCGGGGGGACACTGAAGCTTTCTTT. Translated, it gives CASSIGTRGDTEAFF. The full variable domain, rest sourced from reference TRBV19 and TRBJ1-1, is DGGITQSPKYLFRKEGQNVTLSCEQNLNHDAMYWYRQDPGQGLRLIYYSQIVNDFQKGDIAEGYSVSREKKESFPLTVTSAQKNPTAFYLCASSIGTRGDTEAFFGQGTRLTVV.

CDR3 sequence reads: CASSARGIYQPQHF. The CDR3 DNA sequence: TGTGCCAGCTCAGCCCGCGGCATTTATCAGCCCCAGCATTTT. J is TRBJ1-5 and V is TRBV18; D not certain. With 5 bases removed from V and 5 bases from J, the gap between germline ends came to 13 bases. This CDR3 spans 14 amino acids. CDR1 is KGHSH and CDR2 is LQKENI in the germline V gene. Combining the CDR3 with reference TRBV18 and TRBJ1-5 gives the whole variable domain NAGVMQNPRHLVRRRGQEARLRCSPMKGHSHVYWYRQLPEEGLKFMVYLQKENIIDESGMPKERFSAEFPKEGPSILRIQQVVRGDSAAYFCASSARGIYQPQHFGDGTRLSIL.

This chain connects TRBV12-3 or TRBV12-4 to TRBJ2-5, with D tentatively TRBD2 (5 bases). The length of the CDR3 is 12 residues. Trimming took off 6 bases at V and 7 bases at J, with 12 bases between the two ends. The CDR3 spells CASSTPGTTQYF. The DNA for the CDR3 is TGTGCCAGCAGCACGCCGGGAACGACCCAGTACTTC.

The chain has TRBV5-1 and TRBJ2-7; 11 nucleotides align to TRBD2. The V and J ends lost 3 bases and 3 bases, in that order; junction bases with no gene match: 5. Germline V gene sequence: CDR1 SGHRS, CDR2 YFSETQ. The CDR3 is 15 residues long. CDR3 protein: CASSYLGTSGYEQYF. DNA of the CDR3: TGCGCCAGCAGCTACCTAGGGACTAGCGGCTACGAGCAGTACTTC.

The rearrangement uses TRBV3-1 (or the pseudogene TRBV3-2) and TRBJ2-3; the D gene is possibly TRBD1 (6 bases). Germline V CDR1 and CDR2: LGHDT, YNNKEL (reference sequence). This CDR3 region has 16 residues. The V gene lost 1 base and the J gene lost 3 bases, with 14 bases spanning the gap. CDR3 bases: TGTGCCAGCAGCCAAGTAGGGGACATAGGAACAGATACGCAGTATTTT. Its translation: CASSQVGDIGTDTQYF.

This clone has only a few counts. The chain combines TRBV10-3 with TRBJ1-5; no definite D call. From germline, CDR1 is ENHRY and CDR2 SYGVKD. V lost 2 bases and J lost 5, with 10 bases in between. This CDR3 region has 14 residues. In DNA, the CDR3 is TGTGCCATCAGTGAGAGCAGTCGGGATCAGCCCCAGCATTTT. It specifies CAISESSRDQPQHF.

The sample holds one count of this clone. CDR3 nucleotides: TGTGCCAGCAGGAGACCAACAGGGCCCCACGAGCAGTACTTC. Amino acids: CASRRPTGPHEQYF. This chain joins TRBV6-5 and TRBJ2-7; D perhaps matches TRBD1 (6 bases). The germline V gene has CDR1 MNHEY and CDR2 SVGAGI. The CDR3 runs 14 residues. Trimming shortened V by 6 bases and J by 5 bases, and 17 bases separated the two germline ends.

This clone was detected only once. V gene TRBV11-3 combines with J gene TRBJ2-3, with D possibly matching TRBD2 (5 bases). Per the germline V gene, CDR1 is SGHNT and CDR2 is YENEEA. The V and J ends lost 3 bases and 2 bases respectively, with 21 bases between them. There are 18 residues in the CDR3. CDR3 region: CASSLAPRADPTTDTQYF. CDR3 nucleotides: TGTGCCAGCAGCTTGGCCCCCCGAGCGGACCCGACCACAGATACGCAGTATTTT.

The rearrangement joins TRBV19 to TRBJ2-7; D gene ambiguous. Trimming pared 6 bases from V and 0 bases from J, leaving 12 bases between. This CDR3 spans 14 amino acids. From germline, CDR1 is LNHDA and CDR2 SQIVND (reference sequence). CDR3 region: CASSYDQSSYEQYF. CDR3 coding DNA: TGTGCCAGTAGCTACGATCAATCCTCCTACGAGCAGTACTTC.

This clone was observed a single time. As DNA, the CDR3 is TGTGCCAGCAGCCCACATTACTGGGAGCGGGAGGGGGAGACCCAGTACTTC. The encoded protein is CASSPHYWEREGETQYF. This chain links TRBV7-9 with TRBJ2-5, with 10 bases that match TRBD2. The CDR3 sequence is 17 residues long. Germline V lookup: CDR1 SEHNR, CDR2 FQNEAQ (reference sequence). The trim removed 5 bases at V and 5 bases at J, leaving 14 bases unmatched.

The rearrangement uses TRBV14 and TRBJ1-2, with 8 bases fitting TRBD1. Germline V gives CDR1 SGHDN, CDR2 FVKESK. Trimming cost V 2 bases and J 4 bases; bases outside gene matches: 3. The CDR3 consists of 14 residues. The chain's CDR3 is CASSQRDRSYGYTF. CDR3 nucleotides: TGTGCCAGCAGCCAACGGGACAGGAGCTATGGCTACACCTTC.

The gene calls are TRBV11-3 and TRBJ2-5; possible D gene TRBD1, 7 bases. Germline V CDR1 and CDR2: SGHNT, YENEEA. With 7 bases removed from V and 3 bases from J, the gap between germline ends came to 15 bases. This CDR3 has 14 amino acids. The CDR3 protein is CASKGTGEEETQYF. The CDR3 DNA sequence: TGTGCCAGCAAAGGTACAGGGGAGGAAGAGACCCAGTACTTC.

The V call is TRBV4-1, the J call TRBJ1-4, with D possibly TRBD1 on 6 matching bases. V was pared by 5 bases and J by 4 bases, with 14 bases between. CDR3 size: 15 residues. Germline CDR1 reads MGHRA; CDR2 reads YSYEKL. The CDR3 nucleotides are TGCGCCAGCAGCTTAGGGGACACAGTTAATGAAAAACTGTTTTTT. Translated: CASSLGDTVNEKLFF.

CDR3 nucleotide sequence: TGCAGTGCTAGTGGGAGCTCCTATAATTCACCCCTCCACTTT. Encoded protein: CSASGSSYNSPLHF. V is TRBV20-1 and J is TRBJ1-6; no reliable D call. The V end was cut by 3 bases, the J end by 0 bases, with 6 bases between. The V gene's germline CDR1 is DFQATT and CDR2 SNEGSKA (reference sequence). This CDR3 region has 14 residues.

The table lists this clone with a count of one. This chain connects TRBV21-1 to TRBJ1-2; the table's D gene call, TRBD1, was not cross checked with the DNA. TRBV21-1 is noted as a pseudogene. The CDR3 runs 17 residues. The CDR3 sequence: CASSKAHPGHANYGYTF. CDR3 coding DNA: TGTGCCAGCAGCAAAGCGCATCCGGGACACGCTAACTATGGCTACACCTTC.

This chain connects TRBV11-3 to TRBJ2-1; possible D gene TRBD2, 6 bases. The CDR3 spans 17 residues. Germline-derived CDR1 and CDR2 are SGHNT and YENEEA. V lost 5 bases to trimming and J lost 8 bases, with 25 bases between them. CDR3 sequence (DNA): TGTGCCAGCAGCCCCCCGGGTAATAAGGGACTTCTCGATGAGCAGTTCTTC. This translates into CASSPPGNKGLLDEQFF.

This clone was detected only once. The chain links TRBV11-2 to TRBJ1-1; a weak D match, TRBD1 (6 bases). The germline CDR1 and CDR2 sequences are SGHAT and FQNNGV. V dropped 4 bases and J dropped 2 bases, with 11 bases sitting between them. The CDR3 loop spans 14 amino acids. CDR3 loop: CASSSSRGNTEAFF. As DNA, the CDR3 is TGTGCCAGCAGCTCCTCCAGGGGAAACACTGAAGCTTTCTTT.